This T cell receptor (beta chain) is drawn from a study of response to subunit inactivated influenza vaccine. Study-wide results and limits: Researchers suggested that each seasonal influenza vaccination recruits few new T cells.

This CDR3 region has 16 residues. V dropped 0 bases and J dropped 2 bases, with 12 bases sitting between them. Germline-derived CDR1 and CDR2 are SGHDT and YYEEEE. For this clonotype: Antigen: not known.

Each CDR3 protein gets one entry after TCRdb re-called the RT-PCR reads with MiXCR. The table has 300,000 to 350,000 distinct CDR3 sequences, roughly a fifth seen once. Material: PBMCs from blood, obtained roughly 20 months after vaccination. This clonotype originated in a man between 50 and 75 years old who received an inactivated influenza vaccine. The gene calls are TRBV5-6 and TRBJ2-1; D is possibly TRBD1 or TRBD2 (6 bases each). DNA of the CDR3: TGTGCCAGCAGCTTGGTTGGAGGGGGGACCTACAATGAGCAGTTCTTC. Its translation is CASSLVGGGTYNEQFF.